This TCR beta chain was sequenced for a study of T cell responses to AZD1222 COVID-19 vaccine. Study-wide results and caveats: It was only a handful of AZD1222 recipients who were seropositive at baseline. Repertoires were obtained only post-peak T cell response. With dominance at 160-218 and 743-854, vaccine-associated CD4 TCRs spanned spike.

In regard to this clone: Its specificity is not known.

V shed 2 bases and J shed 0 bases, with 12 bases lying between them. Germline CDR1 is SGHNT and CDR2 is YYREEE (reference sequence). The CDR3 is made up of 16 amino acids. Libraries were prepared by immunoSEQ multiplex PCR; TCRdb keeps only in-frame clonotypes and omits some of them. Of approximately 180,000 clones listed, 92% are singletons. The TCR sequence derives from an adult in good health. This chain joins TRBV5-4 and TRBJ1-3, with D maybe TRBD1 (6 bases). The material was peripheral blood, obtained on day 0 of AZD1222 vaccination. The CDR3 bases are TGTGCCAGCAGCTTCGGGGGGCAGAGCTCTGGAAACACCATATATTTT. It encodes CASSFGGQSSGNTIYF.